Here is one T cell receptor beta chain with its context. The data were taken from a study of TIL therapy for anti-PD-1-resistant metastatic lung cancer. Study information: Tumors were harvested before any PD-1/PD-L1 blockade. Half of patients were current or former smokers.

The CDR3 contains 13 residues. Germline V gene sequence: CDR1 LNHDA, CDR2 SQIVND (reference sequence). V lost 7 bases and J lost 6; bases outside the gene matches: 3. The immunoSEQ assay was v3. Profiled with immunoSEQ multiplex PCR; TCRdb holds only in-frame clones, not every one. The table lists 54,000 or so clones, more than 60% of them singletons. Time point given: pre-treatment sample, taken before nivolumab and TIL therapy. Source: blood, taken at baseline. The chain carries TRBV19 and TRBJ1-5; 10 bases agree with TRBD1. This clonotype was obtained from a person aged 25-85 years with non-small cell lung cancer. The CDR3: CASTGQGVQPQHF. DNA of the CDR3: TGTGCCAGTACCGGACAGGGGGTTCAGCCCCAGCATTTT.